This paragraph covers one T cell receptor beta chain sequence. Its target is not known. 5'RACE template switching generated TCR cDNA, adding a universal primer site and UMIs. One entry per CDR3 protein results from TCRdb running MiXCR on the 5' RACE reads. The sample shows a few hundred thousand distinct CDR3 sequences, almost 4% of them seen only once. The CDR3 sequence is 13 residues long. Germline-derived CDR1 and CDR2 are MNHEY and SVGAGI. V lost 3 bases, J lost 5 bases, and 11 bases lay in between. The sample comes from a study of T cells after yellow fever vaccination. Whole-study context: Fractions of limited cellularity were prepared by means of SMART-Seq v4 Ultra Low Input. Findings of the study overall: A small share of clonotypes appeared in both CD4 and CD8 compartments. Detected again after the booster were most primary-vaccination clones, at nearly 97% CD4 and 70% to 90% CD8.

The origin of this receptor is a man aged 18 to 35 who received the YFV17D yellow fever vaccine. This specimen was PBMCs, taken 5 days after the yellow fever booster vaccination. The rearrangement joins TRBV6-5 to TRBJ2-7; D is perhaps TRBD2 (6 bases). The CDR3, as DNA: TGTGCCAGCAGTTATGGGGGAGGAGACGAGCAGTACGTC. The encoded protein is CASSYGGGDEQYV.